The rows below give T cell receptor beta chains drawn from one sample of a study of blood T cell repertoires in COVID-19. Using immunoSEQ multiplex PCR, the repertoire was profiled, and TCRdb retains in-frame clones only, with some absent. The data contain 180,000 or so clones, about 88% of them singletons. The sample was PBMCs or T cells enriched from blood (not recorded which). Receptor source: a human donor with acute COVID-19. The donor label of this sample is uncertain. The CDR3 runs from the conserved cysteine through the conserved F or W. A D gene is named only where the DNA matches it firmly. Clone size appears in some rows only: once, few, many, or a class for an expanded clone.

TRBJ2-1 NA TRBD2 TRBV7-6 TGTGCCAGCAGCTTAGGGACTAGCGGGGGGTCCTACAATGAGCAGTTCTTC CASSLGTSGGSYNEQFF
TRBJ1-4 NA TRBD1 TRBV10-2 TGCGCCAGTCGGACAGGGAGGCCTAATGAAAAACTGTTTTTT CASRTGRPNEKLFF
TRBJ2-3 NA NA TRBV3-1/TRBV3-2 TGTGCCAGCAGCCAAGACGGAACCACCGGACACACTCTTAGCACAGATACGCAGTATTTT CASSQDGTTGHTLSTDTQYF
TRBJ2-7 NA NA TRBV9 TGTGCCAGCAGCGCTGAGGGGGACGAGCAGTACTTC CASSAEGDEQYF
TRBJ2-5 NA NA TRBV2 TGTGCCAGCAATGAGATCGGGTTTCAAGAGACCCAGTACTTC CASNEIGFQETQYF
TRBJ2-6 NA TRBD2 TRBV4-1 TGCGCCAGCAGCCAAGGAGGGACTAGCGGGGGGACTGGGGCCAACGTCCTGACTTTC CASSQGGTSGGTGANVLTF
TRBJ2-3 NA TRBD1 TRBV2 TGTGCCAGCACCTCGGACAGGGGACATACGCAGTATTTT CASTSDRGHTQYF
TRBJ1-4 once NA TRBV7-2 TGTGCCAGCAGCTTAGCACAGGGATTTACTAATGAAAAACTGTTTTTT CASSLAQGFTNEKLFF
TRBJ2-5 NA TRBD2 TRBV3-1/TRBV3-2 TGTGCCAGCAGCTTAGCGGGGGGGCAAGAGACCCAGTACTTC CASSLAGGQETQYF
TRBJ1-6 NA NA TRBV7-9 TGTGCCAGCAGACTAACGACGGCGCGATTGAATTCACCCCTCCACTTT CASRLTTARLNSPLHF
TRBJ2-7 NA TRBD1 TRBV5-1 TGCGCCAGCAGCTTGCCGACAGGGGCCCAAGAGCAGTACTTC CASSLPTGAQEQYF
TRBJ2-2 NA TRBD1 TRBV28 TGTGCCAGCAGGGAGAGTAGGACAGGGGGGACCGGGGAGCTGTTTTTT CASRESRTGGTGELFF
TRBJ2-3 NA TRBD2 TRBV2 TGTGCCAGCAGTGCAGCGGGGGGGAACACAGATACGCAGTATTTT CASSAAGGNTDTQYF
TRBJ1-4 NA NA TRBV2 TGTGCCAGCAGGACAACAGGGTGGGGTAATGAAAAACTGTTTTTT CASRTTGWGNEKLFF
TRBJ1-6 once NA TRBV6-6 TGTGCCAGCAGTACCTCAGGGAATTCACCCCTCCACTTT CASSTSGNSPLHF
TRBJ1-5 NA NA TRBV19 TGTGCCAGTAGAGAGGGCCTAAGGAGTCAGCCCCAGCATTTT CASREGLRSQPQHF
TRBJ2-5 NA NA TRBV27 TGTGCCAGCAGTTTATCGGCAGGGGAAACACAAGAGACCCAGTACTTC CASSLSAGETQETQYF
TRBJ1-6 once TRBD1 TRBV30 TGTGCCTGGAGTGTACCTCCAGGGGGCACAAGATCACCCCTCCACTTT CAWSVPPGGTRSPLHF
TRBJ2-1 NA TRBD1 TRBV27 TGTGCCAGCAGTTTATCCTTGGGACAGACAGATGAGCAGTTCTTC CASSLSLGQTDEQFF
TRBJ2-5 NA NA TRBV4-1 TGCGCCAGCAGCCAAGCTAGAATTGCAGAGACCCAGTACTTC CASSQARIAETQYF
TRBJ1-6 once TRBD1 TRBV19 TGTGCCACTAGGGACAGGGGAGGCGTTTCACCCCTCCACTTT CATRDRGGVSPLHF
TRBJ1-5 NA TRBD1 TRBV7-9 TGTGCCAGCAGTCCGGGACAGTCGGCGGATCAGCCCCAGCATTTT CASSPGQSADQPQHF
TRBJ1-2 once NA TRBV7-9 TGTGCCAGCAGCCCTGGGGGGGACCCCGCTAACTATGGCTACACCTTC CASSPGGDPANYGYTF
TRBJ1-1 once NA TRBV4-3 TGCGCCAGCAGCCATTTTCGGGACACTGAAGCTTTCTTT CASSHFRDTEAFF
TRBJ1-5 NA NA TRBV2 TGTGCCAGCAGTGAAGGGGGCTCTCAGCCCCAGCATTTT CASSEGGSQPQHF
TRBJ2-3 NA NA TRBV7-3 TGTGCCAGCAGCTCTCGACAGACAGATACGCAGTATTTT CASSSRQTDTQYF
TRBJ1-5 NA TRBD1 TRBV4-3 TGCGCCAGCAGCCAAGACTTACAGGGGCTCAGCAATCAGCCCCAGCATTTT CASSQDLQGLSNQPQHF
TRBJ2-1 NA TRBD2 TRBV7-9 TGTGCCAGCAGCCTAGGGGACTACTACAATGAGCAGTTCTTC CASSLGDYYNEQFF
TRBJ2-7 NA TRBD2 TRBV2 TGTGCCAGCAGTCGGACTAGAGGCTACGAGCAGTACTTC CASSRTRGYEQYF
TRBJ2-1 NA TRBD2 TRBV4-3 TGCGCCAGCAGCCAAGGAAGCGGGGGGAGCAATGAGCAGTTCTTC CASSQGSGGSNEQFF
TRBJ1-2 NA TRBD1 TRBV7-9 TGTGCCAGCAGCTCAGGGGCTCAGACAGGGGGAAGTGGCTACACCTTC CASSSGAQTGGSGYTF
TRBJ2-3 NA NA TRBV10-3 TGTGCCATCAAACGGTGGCGGGGCCGACCAGATACGCAGTATTTT CAIKRWRGRPDTQYF
TRBJ1-2 NA TRBD1 TRBV9 TGTGCCAGCAGCCCTCGGACAGGGCGATATGGCTACACCTTC CASSPRTGRYGYTF
TRBJ2-3 NA NA TRBV6-2/TRBV6-3 TGTGCCAGCAGTCCGGGGGGCAGGGCGGGAACAGATACGCAGTATTTT CASSPGGRAGTDTQYF
TRBJ2-1 NA NA TRBV4-2 TGTGCCAGCAGCCATTTGGGGGGAAGCTCCTACAATGAGCAGTTCTTC CASSHLGGSSYNEQFF